Listed here are 29 T cell receptor beta chains from one sample, sequenced in a study of T cell responses to AZD1222 COVID-19 vaccine. TCRdb's table, derived via immunoSEQ multiplex PCR, lists solely in-frame clones and lacks some. In the table there are approximately 100,000 clones, more than 90% of which are singletons. The source was peripheral blood, collected on day 0 of AZD1222 vaccination. These receptors were obtained from an adult in good health.

V gene TRBV6-2 or TRBV6-3 combines with J gene TRBJ1-5; D is possibly TRBD1 (6 bases). CDR3 length: 14 residues. V shed 4 bases and J shed 4 bases, with 11 bases lying between them. The germline CDR1 and CDR2 sequences are MNHEY and SVGEGT. The CDR3 DNA is TGTGCCAGCAGTTCCCCAACAGGGAATCAGCCCCAGCATTTT. Translating it yields CASSSPTGNQPQHF.

The V call is TRBV19, the J call TRBJ2-1, with 8 bases aligning to TRBD2. The V segment lost 5 bases and the J segment 6 bases; nucleotides outside the gene matches: 6. Germline CDR1 reads LNHDA; CDR2 reads SQIVND (reference sequence). The CDR3 spans 14 residues. The CDR3 loop is CASSSGGGLNEQFF. The CDR3 nucleotides are TGTGCCAGTAGTTCGGGCGGGGGGCTCAATGAGCAGTTCTTC.

This clone was found once. The V gene is TRBV4-1, the J gene TRBJ1-4; D is unresolved. V lost 6 bases and J 8 bases, leaving 16 bases between the germline ends. CDR1 is MGHRA, CDR2 YSYEKL, per germline. This CDR3 contains 14 residues. CDR3 nucleotides: TGCGCCAGCAGTTACGAGGGCGCAGACGAAAAACTGTTTTTT. Translating gives CASSYEGADEKLFF.

The V and J genes are TRBV30 and TRBJ2-7; the D is unclear. Germline V gives CDR1 GTSNPN, CDR2 SVGIG (reference sequence). The CDR3 is 11 amino acids. Trimming removed 0 bases at V and 6 bases at J, with 6 bases between. CDR3 region: CAWSVQIEQYF. CDR3 nucleotides: TGTGCCTGGAGTGTACAGATCGAGCAGTACTTC.

J is TRBJ1-1 and V is TRBV18, with D hard to call. In germline, CDR1 is KGHSH, CDR2 LQKENI. The CDR3 extends over 16 amino acids. The V gene lost 0 bases and the J gene lost 0 bases, with 11 bases spanning the gap. The CDR3 nucleotides are TGTGCCAGCTCACCACCGGGGTACAGCCTGAACACTGAAGCTTTCTTT. This translates into CASSPPGYSLNTEAFF.

The chain links TRBV27 to TRBJ1-4; D unclear. The V end was cut by 4 bases, the J end by 14 bases, with 17 bases between. The germline CDR1 and CDR2 sequences are MNHEY and SMNVEV (reference sequence). The CDR3 spans 13 residues. CDR3 coding DNA: TGTGCCAGCAGTTACCAGACGGGCTCAAGGCTGTTTTTT. Translating it yields CASSYQTGSRLFF.

The CDR3 spells CAISERGAPTGELFF. The CDR3 DNA reads as TGTGCCATCAGTGAGAGGGGGGCCCCCACCGGGGAGCTGTTTTTT. The J gene is TRBJ2-2, the V gene TRBV10-3; D is tentatively TRBD1 or TRBD2 (6 bases each). The ends were cut back, 2 bases at V and 4 bases at J, with 11 bases in the middle. The CDR3 runs 15 residues. Germline CDR1 is ENHRY and CDR2 is SYGVKD.

The chain carries TRBV4-1 and TRBJ2-3, with D tentatively TRBD2 (5 bases). Germline CDR1 MGHRA, CDR2 YSYEKL. This CDR3 is built from 17 residues. Trimming removed 1 base at V and 1 base at J, with 15 bases between. DNA of the CDR3: TGCGCCAGCAGCCAAGGAGGGCCAGTTGGCCGCACAGATACGCAGTATTTT. Amino acids: CASSQGGPVGRTDTQYF.

J is TRBJ1-6 and V is TRBV7-2, with TRBD1 as a possible D gene (5 bases). Germline V gene data show CDR1 as SGHTA and CDR2 as FQGNSA. Deletions cut 3 bases from V and 6 bases from J, with 9 bases between. This CDR3 has 14 residues. The CDR3 here is CASSFRDFNSPLHF. The CDR3 DNA reads TGTGCCAGCAGCTTCCGGGACTTTAATTCACCCCTCCACTTT.

This clone was counted once. V usage is TRBV30 and J usage is TRBJ1-5; D unresolved. Trimming left V 1 base short and J 4 bases short, with 8 bases between. CDR3 length equals 13 residues. Germline CDR1 and CDR2: GTSNPN and SVGIG (reference sequence). CDR3 residues: CAWSASGNQPQHF. CDR3 sequence (DNA): TGTGCCTGGAGTGCTTCCGGGAATCAGCCCCAGCATTTT.

The sample holds one count of this clone. The J gene is TRBJ1-2, the V gene TRBV12-3 or TRBV12-4; D is uncertain. The CDR3 is 13 amino acids. Deletions cut 6 bases from V and 5 bases from J, with 13 bases between. CDR3 protein: CASSIQGRYGYTF. In DNA, the CDR3 is TGTGCCAGCAGCATCCAAGGTCGGTATGGCTACACCTTC.

The rearrangement joins TRBV19 to TRBJ1-5, with unresolved D. The germline CDR1 and CDR2 sequences are LNHDA and SQIVND (reference sequence). Trimming left V 6 bases short and J 6 bases short, with 12 bases between. The CDR3 totals 13 residues. CDR3 region: CASSPPEGQPQHF. For the CDR3, the DNA is TGTGCCAGTAGCCCTCCGGAGGGTCAGCCCCAGCATTTT.

The V call is TRBV7-9, the J call TRBJ2-7; possible D gene TRBD1, 5 bases. Trimming shortened V by 5 bases and J by 3 bases, and 14 bases separated the two germline ends. The CDR3 spans 14 residues. CDR1 SEHNR and CDR2 FQNEAQ come from the germline V gene (reference sequence). This CDR3 reads CASSQGDASYEQYF. As DNA, the CDR3 is TGTGCCAGCAGCCAAGGGGATGCGAGCTACGAGCAGTACTTC.

V gene TRBV10-3 combines with J gene TRBJ1-3, with TRBD1 matching 9 bases. Trimming at V came to 6 bases and at J to 2 bases, leaving 5 bases not matched to a gene. Germline lookup yields CDR1 ENHRY and CDR2 SYGVKD. The length of the CDR3 is 15 residues. DNA of the CDR3: TGTGCCATCAGGATACAGGGGGCCACTGGAAACACCATATATTTT. As protein: CAIRIQGATGNTIYF.

The chain has TRBV25-1 and TRBJ2-7; no clear D. The CDR3 runs to 14 residues. From germline, CDR1 is MGHDK and CDR2 SYGVNS. V dropped 0 bases and J dropped 7 bases, with 13 bases sitting between them. The CDR3 nucleotides read TGTGCCAGCAGTGAATATGTGTCGAATGGGGAGCAGTACTTC. Translation gives CASSEYVSNGEQYF.

V usage is TRBV7-9 and J usage is TRBJ1-1; no definite D call. The CDR3 covers 13 residues. Germline-derived CDR1 and CDR2 are SEHNR and FQNEAQ (reference sequence). V gave up 1 base and J gave up 1 base, with 4 bases separating them. The CDR3 loop reads CASSLVENTEAFF. CDR3 DNA sequence: TGTGCCAGCAGCTTAGTAGAGAACACTGAAGCTTTCTTT.

The rearrangement joins TRBV9 to TRBJ1-4; 8 nucleotides align to TRBD1. With V trimmed by 3 bases and J by 8 bases, 6 bases remained unmatched. This CDR3 contains 14 residues. Germline V gene data show CDR1 as SGDLS and CDR2 as YYNGEE. The CDR3 here is CASSATGGSEKLFF. In nucleotides, the CDR3 is TGTGCCAGCAGCGCCACAGGGGGTTCGGAAAAACTGTTTTTT. The full variable domain, completed using reference TRBV9 and TRBJ1-4, is DSGVTQTPKHLITATGQRVTLRCSPRSGDLSVYWYQQSLDQGLQFLIQYYNGEERAKGNILERFSAQQFPDLHSELNLSSLELGDSALYFCASSATGGSEKLFFGSGTQLSVL.

The chain employs TRBV6-2 or TRBV6-3 and TRBJ1-1; 8 bases map to TRBD1. CDR1 and CDR2 (germline): MNHEY, SVGEGT. CDR3 length equals 14 residues. The V segment lost 2 bases and the J segment 4 bases; nucleotides outside the gene matches: 3. CDR3 in amino acids: CASSYQGAVTEAFF. DNA of the CDR3: TGTGCCAGCAGTTACCAGGGGGCGGTCACTGAAGCTTTCTTT.

For this clone: The sample has other DNA sequences that encode this CDR3 too. The chain carries TRBV28 and TRBJ1-1; D remains ambiguous. Trimming left V 6 bases short and J 1 base short, with 12 bases between. The CDR3 length is 14 residues. Germline lookup yields CDR1 MDHEN and CDR2 SYDVKM. The CDR3 loop is CASRTSGRNTEAFF. As DNA, the CDR3 is TGTGCCAGCAGGACAAGTGGGAGGAACACTGAAGCTTTCTTT.

The rearrangement uses TRBV19 and TRBJ1-5, with D hard to call. Per germline, CDR1 LNHDA and CDR2 SQIVND (reference sequence). The CDR3 extends over 17 amino acids. V gave up 3 bases and J gave up 2 bases, with 17 bases separating them. The CDR3 bases are TGTGCCAGTAGTATTTCCAGCGGAGGGAAGGGCAATCAGCCCCAGCATTTT. It codes for CASSISSGGKGNQPQHF.

The chain uses TRBV3-1 (or the pseudogene TRBV3-2) and TRBJ2-1, with a possible D match to TRBD1 (6 bases). Looked up from germline, CDR1 is LGHDT and CDR2 is YNNKEL (reference sequence). Trimming removed 1 base from V and 8 bases from J, with 18 bases in between. This CDR3 is built from 16 residues. The CDR3 DNA reads as TGTGCCAGCAGCCAAGTTGTCAGGGGTTTTGGCGATGAGCAGTTCTTC. Translated, it gives CASSQVVRGFGDEQFF.

This chain links TRBV6-6 with TRBJ1-3; TRBD1 agrees at 8 bases. This CDR3 comprises 16 residues. V shed 6 bases, J shed 2 bases, and the junction held 9 bases outside the gene matches. CDR1 is MNHNY, CDR2 SVGAGI, per germline (reference sequence). This CDR3 is CASRGSRGQAGNTIYF. CDR3 in DNA: TGTGCCAGCAGGGGGAGCAGGGGGCAGGCTGGAAACACCATATATTTT.

This clone showed up just once. The CDR3 loop is CASSHGGWRNTIYF. For the CDR3, the DNA is TGTGCCAGCAGCCATGGGGGGTGGAGAAACACCATATATTTT. V gene TRBV3-1 (or the pseudogene TRBV3-2) combines with J gene TRBJ1-3; possible D gene TRBD1, 5 bases. The CDR3 covers 14 residues. CDR1 is LGHDT, CDR2 YNNKEL, per germline (reference sequence). V shed 3 bases and J shed 5 bases, with 11 bases lying between them.

This clone was seen just once. The gene calls are TRBV25-1 and TRBJ1-2; 10 bases agree with TRBD1. The CDR3 extends over 14 amino acids. The ends lost 3 bases at V and 6 bases at J; junction bases unmatched: 4. Germline-derived CDR1 and CDR2 are MGHDK and SYGVNS. The CDR3 nucleotides read TGTGCCAGCAGTGAGTTGACAGGGGGCCATGGCTACACCTTC. Residues: CASSELTGGHGYTF.

The table lists this clone with a count of one. The chain carries TRBV9 and TRBJ1-6, with D possibly TRBD1 on 6 matching bases. Germline values: CDR1 SGDLS, CDR2 YYNGEE. The CDR3 is 16 residues long. V dropped 3 bases and J dropped 5 bases, with 15 bases sitting between them. The CDR3 bases are TGTGCCAGCAGCGCCCTCGGGACACCAAATAATTCACCCCTCCACTTT. Translation gives CASSALGTPNNSPLHF.

The rearrangement links TRBV27 to TRBJ1-2; 7 nucleotides agree with TRBD1. The CDR3 loop spans 15 amino acids. After removal of 5 bases from V and 0 bases from J, the junction contained 6 bases not matched to a gene. The V gene's germline CDR1 is MNHEY and CDR2 SMNVEV (reference sequence). The CDR3, as DNA: TGTGCCAGCAGTACCCCAGGGGGACCTAACTATGGCTACACCTTC. Amino acids: CASSTPGGPNYGYTF.

This chain connects TRBV30 to TRBJ1-1, with D possibly being TRBD1 (5 bases). The V end was cut by 3 bases, the J end by 0 bases, with 11 bases between. Germline V gene sequence: CDR1 GTSNPN, CDR2 SVGIG (reference sequence). The CDR3 has 14 amino acids. The CDR3 DNA sequence: TGTGCCTGGAGGGTGCCAGGGATGAACACTGAAGCTTTCTTT. It is translated as CAWRVPGMNTEAFF.

J is TRBJ1-2 and V is TRBV20-1, with D uncertain. This CDR3 contains 10 residues. Germline CDR1 DFQATT, CDR2 SNEGSKA (reference sequence). The V end was cut by 4 bases, the J end by 8 bases, with 8 bases between. CDR3 in DNA: TGCAGTGCTACTAAGGGCGGCTACACCTTC. This codes for CSATKGGYTF.

The rearrangement links TRBV28 to TRBJ2-7; D not certain. Germline V lookup: CDR1 MDHEN, CDR2 SYDVKM. V lost 4 bases, J lost 7 bases, and 23 bases lay in between. There are 16 residues in the CDR3. The CDR3 DNA is TGTGCCAGCAGTTCACCCGTATTCTCCCGTTTGAGGGAGCAGTACTTC. Encoded protein: CASSSPVFSRLREQYF.